A selection of T cell receptor beta chains follows, all from one sample in a study of CD4 T cells in relation to SARS-CoV-2 and coronaviruses. Assay used: immunoSEQ multiplex PCR; TCRdb lists only in-frame clones, some missing. The sample carries approximately 18,000 clones, 70% to 80% recorded once. For these receptors, no antigen is known. The sample consisted of CD4+ T cells from PBMCs, cultured in vitro. The receptors were gathered from a human donor in good health. Each CDR3 is given with its conserved first and last residue. The D gene is left open where the match is weak. Some rows have no size entry. The others give once, few or many, or a class for an expanded clone.

d_gene	abundance	v_gene	j_gene	CDR3nt	CDR3aa
NA	NA	TRBV10-3	TRBJ2-2	TGTGCCATCAGTGAGGGAGGTGCGAAGGGAACCGGGGAGCTGTTTTTT	CAISEGGAKGTGELFF
NA	NA	TRBV5-4	TRBJ1-1	TGTGCCAGCAGCTTGGGTATGAACACTGAAGCTTTCTTT	CASSLGMNTEAFF
NA	few	TRBV6-1	TRBJ2-6	TGTGCCAGCAGTGAATCAGGCTCTGGGGCCAACGTCCTGACTTTC	CASSESGSGANVLTF
TRBD1	NA	TRBV19	TRBJ1-2	TGTGCCAGTACCCCAACAGGGGTTGGGTATGGCTACACCTTC	CASTPTGVGYGYTF
NA	NA	TRBV9	TRBJ2-7	TGTGCCAGCAGTCAAACACCCTACGAGCAGTACTTC	CASSQTPYEQYF
NA	NA	TRBV7-2	TRBJ1-2	TGTGCCAGCAGCTCATCCGGACAGAACACCTATGGCTACACCTTC	CASSSSGQNTYGYTF
NA	once	TRBV6-5	TRBJ1-2	TGTGCCAGCAGTATACGACGGGACACCCTGCATGGCTACACCTTC	CASSIRRDTLHGYTF
NA	NA	TRBV29-1	TRBJ1-3	TGCAGCGTTACCACCGGGACACGAGAGTCTGGAAACACCATATATTTT	CSVTTGTRESGNTIYF
NA	few	TRBV5-1	TRBJ1-1	TGCGCCAGCAGCACGGGGGGAAACACTGAAGCTTTCTTT	CASSTGGNTEAFF
NA	NA	TRBV28	TRBJ1-5	TGTGCCAGCAATCAGCCCCAGCATTTT	CASNQPQHF
NA	NA	TRBV3-1/TRBV3-2	TRBJ1-2	TGTGCCAGCAGCCAAGATACGGGTCCCACCTATGGCTACACCTTC	CASSQDTGPTYGYTF
NA	NA	TRBV11-2	TRBJ2-4	TGTGCCAGCAGCTTAGAGGGGCGTTCTACCAAAAACATTCAGTACTTC	CASSLEGRSTKNIQYF
NA	NA	TRBV13	TRBJ2-5	TGTGCCAGCAGCTTAGAAAGGGGGGCGCGGGGAGAGACCCAGTACTTC	CASSLERGARGETQYF
NA	NA	TRBV5-6	TRBJ1-2	TGTGCCAGCAGCTTTGTTCCAGGGAATGGCTACACCTTC	CASSFVPGNGYTF
NA	NA	TRBV29-1	TRBJ2-3	TGCAGCGTTGGTCAGAGGGGACCGGACGATACGCAGTATTTT	CSVGQRGPDDTQYF
TRBD2	NA	TRBV6-5	TRBJ2-1	TGTGCCAGCAGTTATATGCGCGGGAGAGAATATGAGCAGTTCTTC	CASSYMRGREYEQFF
NA	NA	TRBV25-1	TRBJ2-7	TGTGCCAGCAGTGAATATGGGACATTTGACGAGCAGTACTTC	CASSEYGTFDEQYF
NA	NA	TRBV20-1	TRBJ1-1	TGCAGTGCTAGTTCTCTAAGGCAGGACACTGAAGCTTTCTTT	CSASSLRQDTEAFF
NA	NA	TRBV5-1	TRBJ2-2	TGCGCCAGCCGTCAGGGGCCCTCGAACACCGGGGAGCTGTTTTTT	CASRQGPSNTGELFF
TRBD2	NA	TRBV5-1	TRBJ2-1	TGCGCCAGCAGCTCTGGACTAGCTTCCCACAATGAGCAGTTCTTC	CASSSGLASHNEQFF
NA	NA	TRBV4-1	TRBJ1-5	TGCGCCAGCAGCCAAGATGAAACAGTACCTCAGCCCCAGCATTTT	CASSQDETVPQPQHF
NA	NA	TRBV19	TRBJ2-3	TGTGCCAGTACCTCCCTTGGGGCAGATACGCAGTATTTT	CASTSLGADTQYF
NA	once	TRBV5-1	TRBJ1-3	TGCGCCAGCAGCTCGACAGAAACAGGGAACGGAAACACCATATATTTT	CASSSTETGNGNTIYF
NA	NA	TRBV11-2	TRBJ1-4	TGTGCCAGCAGTCCCGTAACAGGGGAAAAACTGTTTTTT	CASSPVTGEKLFF
NA	NA	TRBV19	TRBJ2-2	TGTGCCAGTAGTATGATAGGGAACACCGGGGAGCTGTTTTTT	CASSMIGNTGELFF
TRBD2	few	TRBV2	TRBJ2-2	TGTGCCAGCAGTGTGATTAGCGGGAGGATTAGCACCGGGGAGCTGTTTTTT	CASSVISGRISTGELFF
TRBD1	NA	TRBV30	TRBJ1-1	TGTGCCTGGAGCGCCGGGACAGGGCGTTTTGAAGCTTTCTTT	CAWSAGTGRFEAFF
NA	NA	TRBV18	TRBJ2-5	TGTGCCAGCTCACCTGACAGACAAGAGACCCAGTACTTC	CASSPDRQETQYF
NA	few	TRBV2	TRBJ1-1	TGTGCCAGCACTAAACGGCAGAGGAACACTGAAGCTTTCTTT	CASTKRQRNTEAFF
NA	NA	TRBV12-3/TRBV12-4	TRBJ2-7	TGTGCCAGCAGTCGAGGCCCCTTCGAGCAGTACTTC	CASSRGPFEQYF
NA	NA	TRBV19	TRBJ2-5	TGTGCCAGTAGTATTGGTGGCGGAAGGGGGGAAGAGACCCAGTACTTC	CASSIGGGRGEETQYF
TRBD2	NA	TRBV4-1	TRBJ2-1	TGCGCCAGCAGACCGGGACTAGCGGGAGGATTCAGCTCCTACAATGAGCAGTTCTTC	CASRPGLAGGFSSYNEQFF
NA	few	TRBV14	TRBJ2-3	TGTGCCAGCAGCCCTTTCACAGATACGCAGTATTTT	CASSPFTDTQYF
NA	NA	TRBV5-1	TRBJ2-3	TGCGCCAGCAGCAACCCTAGCACAGATACGCAGTATTTT	CASSNPSTDTQYF
NA	NA	TRBV4-1	TRBJ2-2	TGCGCCAGCAGCCAAAGTGGCGGAATGAACACCGGGGAGCTGTTTTTT	CASSQSGGMNTGELFF
NA	once	TRBV24-1	TRBJ1-1	TGTGCCACCAGTGATTTGGGTCGAACTGAAGCTTTCTTT	CATSDLGRTEAFF
TRBD1	NA	TRBV4-1	TRBJ1-2	TGCGCCAGCAGCCAAGTGGACAGGGCGGGCTATGGCTACACCTTC	CASSQVDRAGYGYTF
NA	NA	TRBV4-1	TRBJ1-6	TGCGCCAGCAGCCAAACAGTAACGAGGGGTCCTAATTCACCCCTCCACTTT	CASSQTVTRGPNSPLHF
NA	NA	TRBV5-1	TRBJ1-1	TGCGCCAGCAGGACAGATATGAACACTGAAGCTTTCTTT	CASRTDMNTEAFF
NA	once	TRBV5-1	TRBJ2-7	TGCGCCAGCAGCATAGACCCTGCCTACGAGCAGTACTTC	CASSIDPAYEQYF
NA	NA	TRBV10-3	TRBJ1-5	TGTGCCGCCGGTCCCAGTACAGGAAGCAATCAGCCCCAGCATTTT	CAAGPSTGSNQPQHF
TRBD2	NA	TRBV5-1	TRBJ2-3	TGCGCCAGCAGCGTGGGACTAGCGGGCCGGTTGACAGATACGCAGTATTTT	CASSVGLAGRLTDTQYF
TRBD2	NA	TRBV11-1	TRBJ2-5	TGTGCCAGCAGCTCTGACGGGAGGTTTGGGACCCAGTACTTC	CASSSDGRFGTQYF
TRBD1	NA	TRBV28	TRBJ1-1	TGTGCCAGCAGTCTACCCCAGGGGGCGCTTTCGTGGTCTTTCTTT	CASSLPQGALSWSFF
NA	NA	TRBV19	TRBJ2-7	TGTGCCAGTAGTATCTCGGGACCGAGTTCTGTCGAGCAGTACTTC	CASSISGPSSVEQYF